The 10 T cell receptor beta chains reported below all come from one sample, sequenced in a study of T cell responses to AZD1222 COVID-19 vaccine. Clones were sequenced by immunoSEQ multiplex PCR, and TCRdb holds only the in-frame ones, with some missing. This sample has approximately 70,000 clones, with roughly 75% found just once. The material was peripheral blood, obtained 28 days after the second AZD1222 dose. Receptors originate from an adult who received the AZD1222 COVID-19 vaccine.

V usage is TRBV28 and J usage is TRBJ2-3; TRBD2 agrees at 7 bases. CDR3 length equals 20 residues. Looked up from germline, CDR1 is MDHEN and CDR2 is SYDVKM. Losses at the gene ends were 3 bases for V and 2 bases for J; bases not matched to a gene: 20. The CDR3 spells CASSFHSGTPQGPNTDTQYF. The CDR3 DNA sequence: TGTGCCAGCAGTTTCCACAGCGGGACTCCCCAGGGACCGAACACAGATACGCAGTATTTT.

In this sample, this clone turned up once. The chain joins TRBV12-2 to TRBJ2-2; the DNA was not used to check the table's D call, TRBD2. TRBV12-2 is reported as a pseudogene. The CDR3 loop spans 19 amino acids. In DNA, the CDR3 is TGTGCAAGTCGCCCAGCGGGGGGAATAGCGGGGCCTCACACCGGGGAGCTGTTTTTT. Protein: CASRPAGGIAGPHTGELFF.

DNA for the CDR3: TGTGCCAGCAGTTTACCCGTCCGAGGGAGGGACGGCTACACCTTC. It specifies CASSLPVRGRDGYTF. The V call is TRBV28, the J call TRBJ1-2; weak D call: TRBD1 (5 bases). Trimming shortened V by 2 bases and J by 8 bases, and 18 bases separated the two germline ends. From germline, CDR1 is MDHEN and CDR2 SYDVKM. The CDR3 spans 15 residues.

The V call is TRBV5-1, the J call TRBJ2-1, with D possibly called TRBD1 or TRBD2 (5 bases each). The V gene lost 2 bases and the J gene lost 0 bases, with 12 bases spanning the gap. The CDR3 totals 16 residues. CDR1 is SGHRS, CDR2 YFSETQ, per germline. In DNA form, the CDR3 reads TGCGCCAGCAGCTTTGCTGGGGACCCCTCCTACAATGAGCAGTTCTTC. Protein product: CASSFAGDPSYNEQFF.

This chain links TRBV7-9 with TRBJ2-7; D is ambiguous. Germline-derived CDR1 and CDR2 are SEHNR and FQNEAQ (reference sequence). Trimming removed 4 bases at V and 3 bases at J, with 10 bases between. The CDR3 is 13 residues long. The DNA for the CDR3 is TGTGCCAGCAGCTGGAACGTCGGCTACGAGCAGTACTTC. It yields the protein CASSWNVGYEQYF. Full variable domain (rest looked up from reference TRBV7-9 and TRBJ2-7): DTGVSQNPRHKITKRGQNVTFRCDPISEHNRLYWYRQTLGQGPEFLTYFQNEAQLEKSRLLSDRFSAERPKGSFSTLEIQRTEQGDSAMYLCASSWNVGYEQYFGPGTRLTVT.

The genes are TRBV9 and TRBJ2-5, with 7 positions matching TRBD1. With 0 bases clipped from V and 4 bases from J, the junction kept 6 bases outside the gene matches. Germline V gene lookup returns CDR1 SGDLS and CDR2 YYNGEE. The CDR3 loop spans 15 amino acids. The DNA for the CDR3 is TGTGCCAGCAGCGTAGAGGGACAGTTAGGAGAGACCCAGTACTTC. It encodes CASSVEGQLGETQYF.

The rearrangement links TRBV19 to TRBJ2-1; the match to TRBD1 covers 8 bases. The junction had 10 bases not matched to a gene; V was cut back by 2 bases and J by 7 bases. The CDR3 length is 16 residues. The germline V gene encodes CDR1 LNHDA and CDR2 SQIVND (reference sequence). CDR3 sequence (DNA): TGTGCCAGTAGTATATCCTGGCAGGGGGCGCGAAATGAGCAGTTCTTC. It is translated as CASSISWQGARNEQFF.

The chain has TRBV5-1 and TRBJ2-5; 7 nucleotides align to TRBD2. The germline CDR1 and CDR2 sequences are SGHRS and YFSETQ. V lost 4 bases to trimming and J lost 3 bases; unmatched junction nucleotides: 9. The length of the CDR3 is 15 residues. The CDR3, as DNA: TGCGCCAGCAGCGAGGTCGGGACTATCAAAGAGACCCAGTACTTC. Protein sequence: CASSEVGTIKETQYF.

This clone was detected only a few times. V usage is TRBV6-5 and J usage is TRBJ2-3; TRBD2 agrees at 9 bases. Germline lookup yields CDR1 MNHEY and CDR2 SVGAGI. This CDR3 is built from 15 residues. V shed 7 bases and J 1 base; nucleotides not matched to a gene: 6. DNA for the CDR3: TGTGCCAGCAACTCCCCTAGCGGGGGCACAGATACGCAGTATTTT. Translating gives CASNSPSGGTDTQYF.

The chain recombines TRBV4-3 with TRBJ1-6; D call uncertain. The germline V and J ends were trimmed by 1 base and 6 bases, with 7 bases remaining between them. CDR3 length: 14 amino acids. The germline CDR1 and CDR2 sequences are LGHNA and YSLEER. CDR3 DNA: TGCGCCAGCAGCCAAGTTTTATTTAATTCACCCCTCCACTTT. This codes for CASSQVLFNSPLHF.